The T cell receptor (beta chain) under discussion was sequenced for a study of shared clonotypes between healthy human individuals. Germline lookup yields CDR1 SGHAT and CDR2 FQNNGV. This CDR3 has 14 residues. V was shortened by 4 bases and J by 2 bases, with 12 bases between the two germline ends. Naive CD8 populations comprised CD45RO-negative cells positively selected for CCR7, excluding terminally differentiated effector memory CD45RA+ cells. The method was immunoSEQ multiplex PCR; TCRdb's version includes in-frame clones alone and lacks a portion of them. The sample lists about 2,100,000 clones, more than 85% occurring once.

V usage is TRBV11-2 and J usage is TRBJ2-7; tentatively, D is TRBD1 (7 bases). This sequence originates from a man between 18 and 35 years old in good health. Some clones in this sample may be carry-over from other donors' samples. Sequencing used naive CD8+ T cells from PBMCs. CDR3 sequence: CASSWAGTAYEQYF. CDR3 bases: TGTGCCAGCAGCTGGGCGGGGACAGCCTACGAGCAGTACTTC.